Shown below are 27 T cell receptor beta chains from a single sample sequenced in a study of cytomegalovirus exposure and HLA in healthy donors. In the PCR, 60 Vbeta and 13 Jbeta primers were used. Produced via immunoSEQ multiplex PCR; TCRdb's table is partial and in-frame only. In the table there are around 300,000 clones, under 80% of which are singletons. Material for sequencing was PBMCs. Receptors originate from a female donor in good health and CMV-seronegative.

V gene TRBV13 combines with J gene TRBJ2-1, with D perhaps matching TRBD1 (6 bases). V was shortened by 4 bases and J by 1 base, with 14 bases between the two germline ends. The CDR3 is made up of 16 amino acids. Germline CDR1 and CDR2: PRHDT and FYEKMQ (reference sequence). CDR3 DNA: TGTGCCAGCAGCTCACAGGGCCAAAGATCCTACAATGAGCAGTTCTTC. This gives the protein CASSSQGQRSYNEQFF.

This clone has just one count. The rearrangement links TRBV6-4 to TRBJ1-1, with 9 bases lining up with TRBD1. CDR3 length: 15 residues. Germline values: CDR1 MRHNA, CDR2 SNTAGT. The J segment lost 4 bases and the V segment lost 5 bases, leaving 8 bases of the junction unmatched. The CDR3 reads CASSPTGGSGTEAFF. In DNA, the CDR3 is TGTGCCAGCAGTCCAACAGGGGGCAGCGGCACTGAAGCTTTCTTT.

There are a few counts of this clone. The CDR3 spells CASSEGQGGASYEQYF. Written as DNA, the CDR3 is TGCGCCAGCAGTGAAGGACAGGGGGGTGCCTCCTACGAGCAGTACTTC. The rearrangement uses TRBV10-1 and TRBJ2-7, with TRBD1 matching 10 bases. V was clipped by 3 bases and J by 0 bases; unmatched bases: 5. Germline assignment: CDR1 WNHNN and CDR2 SYGVQD (reference sequence). CDR3 size: 16 residues.

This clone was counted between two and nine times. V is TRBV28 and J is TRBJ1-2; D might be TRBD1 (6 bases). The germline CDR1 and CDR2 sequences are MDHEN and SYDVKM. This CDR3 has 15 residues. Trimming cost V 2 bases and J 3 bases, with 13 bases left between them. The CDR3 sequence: CASSLGTPSYYGYTF. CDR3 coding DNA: TGTGCCAGCAGTTTAGGGACACCTAGCTACTATGGCTACACCTTC.

CDR3 DNA: TGTGCCAGCAGCTTGGTAGCGGGAGGGACCTACAATGAGCAGTTCTTC. This translates into CASSLVAGGTYNEQFF. The chain carries TRBV7-9 and TRBJ2-1, with 11 bases identical to TRBD2. CDR3 length: 16 amino acids. Germline loops: CDR1 SEHNR, CDR2 FQNEAQ (reference sequence). After removal of 3 bases from V and 2 bases from J, the junction contained 3 bases not matched to a gene.

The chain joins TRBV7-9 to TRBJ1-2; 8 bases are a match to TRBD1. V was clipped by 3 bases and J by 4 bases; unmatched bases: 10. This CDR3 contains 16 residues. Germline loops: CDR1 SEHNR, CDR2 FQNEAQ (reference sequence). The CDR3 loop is CASSFAEQGGSYGYTF. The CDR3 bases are TGTGCCAGCAGCTTTGCTGAACAGGGGGGGTCCTATGGCTACACCTTC.

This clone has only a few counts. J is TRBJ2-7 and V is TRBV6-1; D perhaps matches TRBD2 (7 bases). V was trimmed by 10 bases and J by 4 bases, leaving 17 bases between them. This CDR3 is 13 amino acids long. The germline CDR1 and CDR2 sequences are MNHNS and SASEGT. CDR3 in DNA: TGTGCCACCATGGAGGGGGGGAGATACGAGCAGTACTTC. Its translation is CATMEGGRYEQYF.

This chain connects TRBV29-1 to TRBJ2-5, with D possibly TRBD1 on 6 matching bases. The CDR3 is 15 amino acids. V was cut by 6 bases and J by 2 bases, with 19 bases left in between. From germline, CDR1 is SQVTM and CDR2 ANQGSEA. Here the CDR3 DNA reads TGCAGCGTCCTCATCCCGGGACACCAACAAGAGACCCAGTACTTC. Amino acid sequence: CSVLIPGHQQETQYF.

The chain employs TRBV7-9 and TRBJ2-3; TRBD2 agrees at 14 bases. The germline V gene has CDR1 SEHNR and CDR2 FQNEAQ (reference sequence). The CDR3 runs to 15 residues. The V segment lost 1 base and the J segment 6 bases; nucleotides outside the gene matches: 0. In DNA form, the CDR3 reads TGTGCCAGCAGCTTAGGACTAGCGGGAGGGGATACGCAGTATTTT. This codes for CASSLGLAGGDTQYF.

CDR3 DNA: TGTGCCAGCAGCCCTAGCGGGGTCACCTACGAGCAGTACTTC. Protein: CASSPSGVTYEQYF. The chain joins TRBV7-9 to TRBJ2-7; TRBD2 agrees at 9 bases. V shed 5 bases, J shed 2 bases, and the junction held 4 bases outside the gene matches. This CDR3 spans 14 amino acids. Germline assignment: CDR1 SEHNR and CDR2 FQNEAQ (reference sequence).

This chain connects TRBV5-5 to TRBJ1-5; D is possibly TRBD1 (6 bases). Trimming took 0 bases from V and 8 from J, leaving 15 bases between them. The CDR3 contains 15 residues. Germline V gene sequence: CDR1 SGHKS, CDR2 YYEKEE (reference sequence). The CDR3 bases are TGTGCCAGCAGCTTGGCCGACAGGACCCTTGAGCCCCAGCATTTT. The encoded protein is CASSLADRTLEPQHF.

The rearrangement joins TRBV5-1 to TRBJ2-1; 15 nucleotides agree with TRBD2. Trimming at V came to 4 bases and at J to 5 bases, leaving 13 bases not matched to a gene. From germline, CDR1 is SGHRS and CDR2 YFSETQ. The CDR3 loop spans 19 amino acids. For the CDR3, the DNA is TGCGCCAGCAGCCCGACACGACCGGGACTAGCGGGAGGAGACAATGAGCAGTTCTTC. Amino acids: CASSPTRPGLAGGDNEQFF.

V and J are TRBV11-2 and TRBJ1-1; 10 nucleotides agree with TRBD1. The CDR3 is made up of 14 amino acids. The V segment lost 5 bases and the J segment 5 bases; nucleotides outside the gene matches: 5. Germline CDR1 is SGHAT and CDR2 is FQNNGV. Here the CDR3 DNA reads TGTGCCAGCAGCATGGGACAGGGGACGACTGAAGCTTTCTTT. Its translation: CASSMGQGTTEAFF.

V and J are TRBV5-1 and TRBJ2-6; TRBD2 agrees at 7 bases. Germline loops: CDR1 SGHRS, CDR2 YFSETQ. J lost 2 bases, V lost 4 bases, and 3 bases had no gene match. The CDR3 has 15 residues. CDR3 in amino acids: CASSPGGAGANVLTF. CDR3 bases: TGCGCCAGCAGCCCTGGGGGGGCTGGGGCCAACGTCCTGACTTTC.

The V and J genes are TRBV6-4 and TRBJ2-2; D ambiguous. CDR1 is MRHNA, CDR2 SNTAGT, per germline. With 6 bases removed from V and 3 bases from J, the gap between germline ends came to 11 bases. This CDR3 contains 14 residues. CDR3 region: CASRTTADTGELFF. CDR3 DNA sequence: TGTGCCAGCAGAACTACGGCCGACACCGGGGAGCTGTTTTTT.

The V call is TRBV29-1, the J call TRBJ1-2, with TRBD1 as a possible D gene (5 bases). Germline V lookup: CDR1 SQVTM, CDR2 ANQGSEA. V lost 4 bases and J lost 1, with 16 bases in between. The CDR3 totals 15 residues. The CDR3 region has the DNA TGCAGCGTTGCGCGACAGCTGATGAATAACTATGGCTACACCTTC. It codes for CSVARQLMNNYGYTF.

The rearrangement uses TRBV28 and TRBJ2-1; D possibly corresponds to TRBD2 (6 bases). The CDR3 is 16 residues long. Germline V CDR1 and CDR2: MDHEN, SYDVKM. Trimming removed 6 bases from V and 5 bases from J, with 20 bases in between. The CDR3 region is CASSGSLSGLNNEQFF. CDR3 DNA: TGTGCCAGCAGCGGGAGCCTTAGCGGTTTAAACAATGAGCAGTTCTTC. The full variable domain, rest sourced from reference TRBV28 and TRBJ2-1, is DVKVTQSSRYLVKRTGEKVFLECVQDMDHENMFWYRQDPGLGLRLIYFSYDVKMKEKGDIPEGYSVSREKKERFSLILESASTNQTSMYLCASSGSLSGLNNEQFFGPGTRLTVL.

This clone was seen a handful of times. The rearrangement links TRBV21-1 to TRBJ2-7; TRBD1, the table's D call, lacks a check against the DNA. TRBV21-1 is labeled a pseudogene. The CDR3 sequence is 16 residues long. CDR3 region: CASSTPPGQGTYEQYF. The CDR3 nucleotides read TGTGCCAGCAGCACACCACCGGGACAGGGGACCTACGAGCAGTACTTC.

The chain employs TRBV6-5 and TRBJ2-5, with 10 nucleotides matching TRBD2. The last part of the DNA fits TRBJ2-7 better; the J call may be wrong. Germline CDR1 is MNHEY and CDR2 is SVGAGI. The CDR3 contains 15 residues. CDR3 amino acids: CASSYFLAGANEQYF. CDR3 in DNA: TGTGCCAGCAGTTACTTTCTAGCGGGAGCCAACGAGCAGTACTTC.

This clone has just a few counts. The CDR3 bases are TGTGCCTGGAGTGTAGCTCGGAATGAGCAGTTCTTC. This encodes CAWSVARNEQFF. V is TRBV30 and J is TRBJ2-1; D gene ambiguous. This CDR3 has 12 amino acids. V lost 0 bases to trimming and J lost 7 bases, with 7 bases between them. Germline V lookup: CDR1 GTSNPN, CDR2 SVGIG (reference sequence).

CDR3 sequence reads: CASTQQGVARGTEAFF. The CDR3 coding sequence is TGTGCCAGCACCCAACAGGGGGTGGCCCGAGGGACTGAAGCTTTCTTT. The chain has TRBV28 and TRBJ1-1, with 8 bases lining up with TRBD1. V gave up 7 bases and J gave up 5 bases; unmatched junction bases: 15. The CDR3 spans 16 residues. CDR1 is MDHEN, CDR2 SYDVKM, per germline.

CDR3 amino acids: CASSSGTSVSDEQFF. The DNA of the CDR3 is TGTGCCAGCAGCTCCGGGACTAGCGTATCCGATGAGCAGTTCTTC. This chain connects TRBV5-4 to TRBJ2-1, with 10 bases lining up with TRBD2. The germline V gene encodes CDR1 SGHNT and CDR2 YYREEE (reference sequence). V was clipped by 3 bases and J by 8 bases; unmatched bases: 8. This CDR3 is built from 15 residues.

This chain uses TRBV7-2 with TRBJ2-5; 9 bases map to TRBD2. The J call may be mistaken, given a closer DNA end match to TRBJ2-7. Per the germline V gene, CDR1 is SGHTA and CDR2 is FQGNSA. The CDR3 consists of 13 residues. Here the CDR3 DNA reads TGTGCCAGCAGCTCGACTAGCGGCTACGAGCAGTACTTC. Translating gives CASSSTSGYEQYF.

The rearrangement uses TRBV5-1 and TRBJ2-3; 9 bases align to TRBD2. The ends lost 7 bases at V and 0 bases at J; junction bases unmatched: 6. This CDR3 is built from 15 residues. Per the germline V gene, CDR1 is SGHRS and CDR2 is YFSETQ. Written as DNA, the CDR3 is TGCGCCAGCGGGGCTAGCGGGACTAGCACAGATACGCAGTATTTT. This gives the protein CASGASGTSTDTQYF.

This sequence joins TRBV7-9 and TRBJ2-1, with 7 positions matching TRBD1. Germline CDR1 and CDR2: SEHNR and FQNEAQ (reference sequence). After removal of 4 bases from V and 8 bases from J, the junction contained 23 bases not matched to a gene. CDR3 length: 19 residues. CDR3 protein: CASSSTTGVEIAESHEQFF. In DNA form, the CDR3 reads TGTGCCAGCAGCTCTACTACAGGGGTGGAGATAGCTGAGTCCCATGAGCAGTTCTTC.

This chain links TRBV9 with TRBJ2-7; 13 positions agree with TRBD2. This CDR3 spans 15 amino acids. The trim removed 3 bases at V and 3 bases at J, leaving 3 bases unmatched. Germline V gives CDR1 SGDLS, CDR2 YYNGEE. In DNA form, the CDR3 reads TGTGCCAGCAGCGGAAGACTAGCGGGAGGCTACGAGCAGTACTTC. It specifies CASSGRLAGGYEQYF.

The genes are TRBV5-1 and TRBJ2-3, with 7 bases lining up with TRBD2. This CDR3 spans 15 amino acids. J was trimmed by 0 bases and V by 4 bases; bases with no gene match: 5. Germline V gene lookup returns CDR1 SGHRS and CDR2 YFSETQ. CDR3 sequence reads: CASSPGLPSTDTQYF. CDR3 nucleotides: TGCGCCAGCAGCCCGGGACTACCTAGCACAGATACGCAGTATTTT.